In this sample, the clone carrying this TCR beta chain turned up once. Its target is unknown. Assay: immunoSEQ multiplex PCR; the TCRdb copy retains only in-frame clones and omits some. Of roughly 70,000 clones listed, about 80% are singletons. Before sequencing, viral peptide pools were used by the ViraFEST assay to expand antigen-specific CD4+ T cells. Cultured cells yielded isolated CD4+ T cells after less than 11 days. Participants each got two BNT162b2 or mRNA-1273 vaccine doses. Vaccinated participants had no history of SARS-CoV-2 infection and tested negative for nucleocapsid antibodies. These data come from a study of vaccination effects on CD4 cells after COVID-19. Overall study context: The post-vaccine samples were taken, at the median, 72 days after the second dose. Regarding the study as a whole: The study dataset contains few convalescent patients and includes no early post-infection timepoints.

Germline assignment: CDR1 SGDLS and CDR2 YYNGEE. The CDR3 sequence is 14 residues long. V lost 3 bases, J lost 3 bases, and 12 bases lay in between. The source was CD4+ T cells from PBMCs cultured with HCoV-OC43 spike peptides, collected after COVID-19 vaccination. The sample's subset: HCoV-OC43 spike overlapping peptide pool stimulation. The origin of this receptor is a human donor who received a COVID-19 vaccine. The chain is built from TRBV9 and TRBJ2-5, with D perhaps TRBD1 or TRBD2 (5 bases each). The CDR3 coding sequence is TGTGCCAGCAGCGCGAACGGGGCTGAAGAGACCCAGTACTTC. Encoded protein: CASSANGAEETQYF.